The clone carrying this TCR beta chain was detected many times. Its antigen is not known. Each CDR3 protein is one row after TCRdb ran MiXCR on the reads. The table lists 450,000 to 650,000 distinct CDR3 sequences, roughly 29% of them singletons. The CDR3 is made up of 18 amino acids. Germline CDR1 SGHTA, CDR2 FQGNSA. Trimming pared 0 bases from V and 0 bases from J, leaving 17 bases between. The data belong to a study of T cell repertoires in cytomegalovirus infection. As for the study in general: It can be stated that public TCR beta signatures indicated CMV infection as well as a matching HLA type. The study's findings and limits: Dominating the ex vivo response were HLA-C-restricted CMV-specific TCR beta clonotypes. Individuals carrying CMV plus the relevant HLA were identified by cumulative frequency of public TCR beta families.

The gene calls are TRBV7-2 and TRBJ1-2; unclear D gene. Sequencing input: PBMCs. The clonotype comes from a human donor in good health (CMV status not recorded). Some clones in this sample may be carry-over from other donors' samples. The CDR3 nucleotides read TGTGCCAGCAGCTTAGCGCTAGGGTACAGTGGAGCTAACTATGGCTACACCTTC. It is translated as CASSLALGYSGANYGYTF.